This T cell receptor (beta chain) was found in a study of CXCR3-negative and CXCR3-positive naive CD8 T cells. This CDR3 spans 15 amino acids. UMI-labeled 5' RACE TRB cDNA libraries were prepared from the cells. TCRdb re-called the 5' RACE reads and gives one entry per CDR3 protein, without DNA. This repertoire includes approximately 52,000 distinct CDR3 sequences. Material: memory CD8+ T cells from blood. The chain combines TRBV21-1 with TRBJ2-2. TRBV21-1 is marked as a pseudogene. The source of this sequence is a human donor in good health. Some clones in this sample may be carry-over from other donors' samples. CDR3 loop: CASRGSDRLAGELFF.